This T cell receptor beta chain was captured in a study of T cell changes during pregnancy in multiple sclerosis. This clone was observed a single time. CDR3 length equals 15 residues. Per the germline V gene, CDR1 is SQVTM and CDR2 is ANQGSEA. With 5 bases removed from V and 0 bases from J, the gap between germline ends came to 16 bases. The assay was immunoSEQ multiplex PCR, and TCRdb's table has in-frame clones only and misses some. This sample carries tens of thousands of clones, roughly 94% of them seen once, and the ten largest clones take less than 2%. This chain connects TRBV29-1 to TRBJ1-1, with D maybe TRBD1 (5 bases). The sequence derives from a female donor with multiple sclerosis, enrolled in a pregnancy study. The sample in question was peripheral blood, obtained in the third trimester of pregnancy. CDR3 sequence (DNA): TGCAGCGTTTCTGCTCCGGGACTAATGAACACTGAAGCTTTCTTT. This encodes CSVSAPGLMNTEAFF.